Each of the 5 T cell receptor beta chains below was sequenced from the same sample in a study of T cell responses to AZD1222 COVID-19 vaccine. Assay: immunoSEQ multiplex PCR; the TCRdb copy retains only in-frame clones and omits some. Here the sample spans 140,000 to 150,000 clones, roughly nine tenths being singletons. The sequencing used peripheral blood, collected 28 days after the second AZD1222 dose. Receptors originate from an adult who received the AZD1222 COVID-19 vaccine.

The chain combines TRBV29-1 with TRBJ2-5; tentatively, D is TRBD2 (5 bases). The CDR3 covers 10 residues. Looked up from germline, CDR1 is SQVTM and CDR2 is ANQGSEA. Deletions cut 6 bases from V and 7 bases from J, with 9 bases between. The CDR3 region has the DNA TGCAGCGTCCGGGAAGGGACCCAGTACTTC. Protein: CSVREGTQYF.

This chain connects TRBV19 to TRBJ2-7; the D gene could be TRBD1 or TRBD2 (5 bases each). Germline assignment: CDR1 LNHDA and CDR2 SQIVND (reference sequence). V was cut by 3 bases and J by 3 bases, with 12 bases left in between. The CDR3 is 14 residues long. Written as DNA, the CDR3 is TGTGCCAGTAGTATGTACCGAGGGGACTACGAGCAGTACTTC. Protein: CASSMYRGDYEQYF. The full variable domain, its missing parts supplied by reference TRBV19 and TRBJ2-7, is DGGITQSPKYLFRKEGQNVTLSCEQNLNHDAMYWYRQDPGQGLRLIYYSQIVNDFQKGDIAEGYSVSREKKESFPLTVTSAQKNPTAFYLCASSMYRGDYEQYFGPGTRLTVT.

The chain carries TRBV7-8 and TRBJ1-1, with 9 bases that match TRBD1. The length of the CDR3 is 16 residues. V dropped 1 base and J dropped 1; count of bases not matched to a gene: 4. CDR1 and CDR2 (germline): SGHVS, FQNEAQ. The CDR3 spells CASSLVGQGWNTEAFF. The CDR3, as DNA: TGTGCCAGCAGCTTAGTCGGACAGGGGTGGAACACTGAAGCTTTCTTT.

The chain combines TRBV5-1 with TRBJ2-3; 10 nucleotides match TRBD1. Germline trimming cut 7 bases from V and 0 bases from J; bases unmatched to any gene: 2. The V gene's germline CDR1 is SGHRS and CDR2 YFSETQ. This CDR3 spans 14 amino acids. The CDR3 is CASRQGASTDTQYF. As DNA, the CDR3 is TGCGCCAGCCGACAGGGGGCGAGCACAGATACGCAGTATTTT.

CDR3 nucleotides: TGTGCCAGTAGTATCCAAACTAGCGGGAGTTTGGGGCAGTACTTC. It specifies CASSIQTSGSLGQYF. The chain couples TRBV19 to TRBJ2-7, with 11 bases fitting TRBD2. CDR1 and CDR2 from the germline V gene are LNHDA and SQIVND (reference sequence). The CDR3 sequence is 15 residues long. V was clipped by 3 bases and J by 9 bases; unmatched bases: 10.